Shown below are 8 T cell receptor beta chains from a single sample sequenced in a study of cytomegalovirus exposure and HLA in healthy donors. PCR amplification relied on 60 Vbeta primers (plus 13 Jbeta primers). Assay used: immunoSEQ multiplex PCR; TCRdb lists only in-frame clones, some missing. The sample lists 150,000 to 160,000 clones, 85% occurring once. Sequenced sample: PBMCs. The receptors were gathered from a woman aged 18-35 years in good health and CMV-seronegative.

Note on this clone: The junction departs from the called germline gene at one end, perhaps through a read error. This chain connects TRBV11-2 to TRBJ2-2, with 8 bases lining up with TRBD1. The germline gives CDR1 SGHAT, CDR2 FQNNGV. The CDR3 spans 13 residues. For the CDR3, the DNA is TGTGCCAGCAGCGTAGAGACAGGGGTGGGGCTGTTTTTT. Its protein is CASSVETGVGLFF. The whole variable domain, remainder taken from reference TRBV11-2 and TRBJ2-2, is EAGVAQSPRYKIIEKRQSVAFWCNPISGHATLYWYQQILGQGPKLLIQFQNNGVVDDSQLPKDRFSAERLKGVDSTLKIQPAKLEDSAVYLCASSVETGVGLFFGEGSRLTVL.

The chain joins TRBV4-3 to TRBJ2-3; the match to TRBD1 covers 9 bases. The germline gives CDR1 LGHNA, CDR2 YSLEER. The J segment lost 2 bases and the V segment lost 2 bases, leaving 5 bases of the junction unmatched. The CDR3 length is 16 residues. The CDR3 is CASSQSGTGYTDTQYF. In DNA, the CDR3 is TGCGCCAGCAGCCAATCCGGGACAGGGTACACAGATACGCAGTATTTT.

The chain employs TRBV10-2 and TRBJ1-6; 7 bases line up with TRBD1. CDR3 size: 16 residues. Germline values: CDR1 WSHSY, CDR2 SAAADI. The V gene end was trimmed by 1 base and the J gene end by 5 bases; junction bases not matched to a gene: 5. The CDR3 DNA sequence: TGCGCCAGCAGTGAGTTCGAACAGGGGAATAATTCACCCCTCCACTTT. It is translated as CASSEFEQGNNSPLHF.

This clone was picked up a small number of times. The chain recombines TRBV9 with TRBJ1-6; D possibly corresponds to TRBD1 (5 bases). Germline CDR1 SGDLS, CDR2 YYNGEE. This CDR3 is built from 19 residues. V was trimmed by 4 bases and J by 5 bases, leaving 25 bases between them. CDR3 coding DNA: TGTGCCAGCAGCACTCCCGGCCCAGATGGACAACGGGATAATTCACCCCTCCACTTT. Its translation: CASSTPGPDGQRDNSPLHF.

This rearrangement joins TRBV5-1 to TRBJ1-2; TRBD1 is a possible D gene (6 bases). V gave up 0 bases and J gave up 8 bases, with 20 bases separating them. The CDR3 has 16 amino acids. CDR1 and CDR2 from the germline V gene are SGHRS and YFSETQ. This CDR3 reads CASSLDPDSTLRGYTF. In nucleotides, the CDR3 is TGCGCCAGCAGCTTGGACCCGGACAGTACTCTGAGGGGCTACACCTTC.

The chain combines TRBV9 with TRBJ2-1, with 10 bases that match TRBD2. Trimming at V came to 0 bases and at J to 8 bases, leaving 8 bases not matched to a gene. This CDR3 is built from 16 residues. Germline loops: CDR1 SGDLS, CDR2 YYNGEE. As DNA, the CDR3 is TGTGCCAGCAGCGTAGCAGCGGGGGGGCCAGCGGATGAGCAGTTCTTC. It yields the protein CASSVAAGGPADEQFF.

The J gene is TRBJ2-7, the V gene TRBV28; possibly TRBD2 for D (5 bases). V gave up 7 bases and J gave up 3 bases, with 16 bases separating them. The CDR3 sequence is 14 residues long. Germline lookup yields CDR1 MDHEN and CDR2 SYDVKM. CDR3 loop: CASTKDARGYEQYF. In DNA form, the CDR3 reads TGTGCCAGCACCAAAGACGCTCGGGGCTACGAGCAGTACTTC.

A note on this clone: The junction differs from germline at one of its ends, possibly a read error. V and J are TRBV7-9 and TRBJ1-2, with 8 bases matching TRBD1. CDR3 length equals 15 residues. Germline V lookup: CDR1 SEHNR, CDR2 FQNEAQ (reference sequence). DNA for the CDR3: TGTTCCAGCAGCTGGTTCCGGACAGGGCAACGAGGCTACACCTTC. Translated, it gives CSSSWFRTGQRGYTF. Full variable domain (outside the CDR3, taken from reference TRBV7-9 and TRBJ1-2): DTGVSQNPRHKITKRGQNVTFRCDPISEHNRLYWYRQTLGQGPEFLTYFQNEAQLEKSRLLSDRFSAERPKGSFSTLEIQRTEQGDSAMYLCSSSWFRTGQRGYTFGSGTRLTVV.